This record covers a single T cell receptor beta chain. These data are taken from a study of T cell responses to AZD1222 COVID-19 vaccine. Generated by immunoSEQ multiplex PCR, the TCRdb table keeps only in-frame clones and is missing some. The sample contains about 110,000 clones, about 88% of which appear only once. This sequence was found in an adult in good health. The specimen was peripheral blood, collected on day 0 of AZD1222 vaccination.

The CDR3 sequence: CASSLGRLAGDTDTQYF. The CDR3 bases are TGCGCCAGCAGCTTGGGTCGACTAGCGGGAGACACAGATACGCAGTATTTT. The genes are TRBV5-1 and TRBJ2-3; TRBD2 agrees at 12 bases. After removal of 0 bases from V and 2 bases from J, the junction contained 4 bases not matched to a gene. The CDR3 runs to 17 residues. In germline, CDR1 is SGHRS, CDR2 YFSETQ.